This paragraph covers one T cell receptor (beta chain) sequence. Its antigen remains unidentified. Generated by immunoSEQ multiplex PCR, the TCRdb table keeps only in-frame clones and is missing some. The sample carries tens of thousands of clones, 94% recorded once. In germline, CDR1 is MNHEY, CDR2 SVGAGI. J was trimmed by 1 base and V by 6 bases; bases with no gene match: 1. The CDR3 is made up of 14 amino acids. This record comes from a study of human thymus T cells. General observations from the study: Among thymic and blood repertoires, usage of V and J genes appeared biased.

The receptor's source is a boy less than two years old with a congenital heart defect but otherwise immunologically healthy. This chain joins TRBV6-5 and TRBJ2-4; 9 bases line up with TRBD1. The sequenced sample consisted of blood. The CDR3 DNA reads TGTGCCAGCAGCGGACAGGGGGCCAAAAACATTCAGTACTTC. Protein: CASSGQGAKNIQYF.